This T cell receptor beta chain was sequenced for a study of blood T cell repertoires in COVID-19. The repertoire was sequenced with immunoSEQ multiplex PCR; TCRdb's copy has only in-frame clones and lacks some. The profile shows 490,000 or so clones, about 85% of them singletons. This CDR3 has 13 residues. V shed 5 bases and J 5 bases; nucleotides not matched to a gene: 4. Germline loops: CDR1 SGHTA, CDR2 FQGNSA. The clonotype originates from a woman aged 60-70 years who had recovered from COVID-19. The V gene is TRBV7-2, the J gene TRBJ2-3; TRBD1 matches 7 bases. The sample consisted of PBMCs or T cells enriched from blood (not recorded which). This CDR3 is CASSAQGIDTQYF. DNA of the CDR3: TGTGCCAGCAGCGCACAGGGGATAGATACGCAGTATTTT.